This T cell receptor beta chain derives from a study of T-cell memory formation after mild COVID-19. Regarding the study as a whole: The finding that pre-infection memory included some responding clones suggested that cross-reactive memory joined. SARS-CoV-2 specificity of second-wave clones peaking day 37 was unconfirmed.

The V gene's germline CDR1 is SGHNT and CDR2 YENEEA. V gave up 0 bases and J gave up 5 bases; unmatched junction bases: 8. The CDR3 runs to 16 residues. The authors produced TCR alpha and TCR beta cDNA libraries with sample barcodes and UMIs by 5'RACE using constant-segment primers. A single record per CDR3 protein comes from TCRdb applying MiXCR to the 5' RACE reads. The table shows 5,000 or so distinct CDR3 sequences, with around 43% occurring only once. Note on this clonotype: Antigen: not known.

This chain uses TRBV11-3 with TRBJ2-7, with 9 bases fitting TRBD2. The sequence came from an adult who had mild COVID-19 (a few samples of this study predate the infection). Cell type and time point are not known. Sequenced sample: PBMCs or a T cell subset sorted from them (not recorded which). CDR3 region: CASSLDGREGDNEQYF. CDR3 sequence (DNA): TGTGCCAGCAGCTTAGACGGGCGGGAGGGGGACAACGAGCAGTACTTC.